This is a list of T cell receptor beta chains from one sample in a study of cytomegalovirus exposure and HLA in healthy donors. Sequencing was performed with immunoSEQ multiplex PCR; in TCRdb, only in-frame clones are kept and a portion is missing. The sample includes around 200,000 clones, less than 80% of them seen just once. Source material: PBMCs. Receptor source: a man aged 40-50 years in good health and CMV-seronegative. Both conserved end residues are part of each CDR3. Each record gives: D gene, clone size, V gene, J gene, CDR3 protein, CDR3 DNA. The D gene is left open where the match is weak. Where a row states a size, it is once, few, many or the class of an expanded clone; other rows omit it.

d_call: TRBD2; clone_size: .; v_call: TRBV7-3; j_call: TRBJ2-1; cdr3_aa: CASSEGLAEYNEQFF; cdr3_nt: TGTGCCAGCAGCGAAGGACTAGCGGAATACAATGAGCAGTTCTTC
d_call: TRBD2; clone_size: few; v_call: TRBV5-1; j_call: TRBJ2-7; cdr3_aa: CASSLASGAVYEQYF; cdr3_nt: TGCGCCAGCAGCTTGGCTAGCGGGGCAGTGTACGAGCAGTACTTC
d_call: .; clone_size: .; v_call: TRBV7-2; j_call: TRBJ1-2; cdr3_aa: CASSTRGLISNGYTF; cdr3_nt: TGTGCCAGCAGCACTAGAGGACTGATTTCTAATGGCTACACCTTC
d_call: .; clone_size: .; v_call: TRBV19; j_call: TRBJ1-1; cdr3_aa: CASSGPGPNTEAFF; cdr3_nt: TGTGCCAGTAGTGGGCCAGGGCCTAACACTGAAGCTTTCTTT
d_call: .; clone_size: few; v_call: TRBV7-2; j_call: TRBJ1-1; cdr3_aa: CASSLFGTEAFF; cdr3_nt: TGTGCCAGCAGCCTCTTCGGGACTGAAGCTTTCTTT
d_call: .; clone_size: .; v_call: TRBV6-5; j_call: TRBJ2-7; cdr3_aa: CASSYQRGTYEQYF; cdr3_nt: TGTGCCAGCAGTTACCAACGGGGAACCTACGAGCAGTACTTC
d_call: TRBD2; clone_size: .; v_call: TRBV27; j_call: TRBJ2-3; cdr3_aa: CASSPLLAGVLPDTQYF; cdr3_nt: TGTGCCAGCAGTCCCCTACTAGCGGGGGTTTTGCCAGATACGCAGTATTTT
d_call: TRBD1; clone_size: .; v_call: TRBV5-6; j_call: TRBJ2-7; cdr3_aa: CASSPRTGAYEQYF; cdr3_nt: TGTGCCAGCAGCCCAAGGACAGGGGCCTACGAGCAGTACTTC
d_call: TRBD2; clone_size: few; v_call: TRBV27; j_call: TRBJ2-2; cdr3_aa: CASSPGLASAGELFF; cdr3_nt: TGTGCCAGCAGTCCGGGACTAGCGTCAGCCGGGGAGCTGTTTTTT
d_call: TRBD1; clone_size: .; v_call: TRBV5-4; j_call: TRBJ2-7; cdr3_aa: CASTRQGPSYEQYF; cdr3_nt: TGTGCCAGTACTAGACAGGGACCGTCCTACGAGCAGTACTTC
d_call: .; clone_size: .; v_call: TRBV19; j_call: TRBJ1-4; cdr3_aa: CASSITQGGTNEKLFF; cdr3_nt: TGTGCCAGTAGTATAACCCAGGGTGGCACTAATGAAAAACTGTTTTTT
d_call: TRBD2; clone_size: once; v_call: TRBV7-9; j_call: TRBJ2-7; cdr3_aa: CSSSLRGGPYEQYF; cdr3_nt: TGTTCCAGCAGCTTAAGGGGAGGGCCGTACGAGCAGTACTTC
d_call: TRBD1; clone_size: .; v_call: TRBV14; j_call: TRBJ2-2; cdr3_aa: CASSQLGGTGYTGELFF; cdr3_nt: TGTGCCAGCAGCCAGCTTGGCGGGACAGGCTACACCGGGGAGCTGTTTTTT
d_call: TRBD2; clone_size: .; v_call: TRBV5-4; j_call: TRBJ2-5; cdr3_aa: CASSLDLAGRETQYF; cdr3_nt: TGTGCCAGCAGCTTGGATCTAGCGGGAAGGGAGACCCAGTACTTC
d_call: .; clone_size: .; v_call: TRBV7-2; j_call: TRBJ2-7; cdr3_aa: CASSLTPGNYEQYF; cdr3_nt: TGTGCCAGCAGCTTAACCCCCGGTAACTACGAGCAGTACTTC
d_call: TRBD1; clone_size: few; v_call: TRBV29-1; j_call: TRBJ2-5; cdr3_aa: CSAPPTGLETQYF; cdr3_nt: TGCAGCGCCCCACCGACAGGGCTGGAGACCCAGTACTTC
d_call: .; clone_size: .; v_call: TRBV19; j_call: TRBJ1-5; cdr3_aa: CASSIRGSGNQIQPQHF; cdr3_nt: TGTGCCAGTAGTATACGAGGGAGCGGCAACCAAATTCAGCCCCAGCATTTT
d_call: .; clone_size: once; v_call: TRBV7-2; j_call: TRBJ1-2; cdr3_aa: CASSLVPPGLYGYTF; cdr3_nt: TGTGCCAGCAGCTTAGTGCCCCCCGGGTTATATGGCTACACCTTC
d_call: TRBD2; clone_size: few; v_call: TRBV11-2; j_call: TRBJ2-1; cdr3_aa: CASSSWTSGLNEQFF; cdr3_nt: TGTGCCAGCAGCTCCTGGACTAGCGGTTTGAATGAGCAGTTCTTC
d_call: TRBD2; clone_size: .; v_call: TRBV10-3; j_call: TRBJ2-5; cdr3_aa: CAISEQASGGKETQYF; cdr3_nt: TGTGCCATCAGTGAACAGGCTAGCGGGGGGAAAGAGACCCAGTACTTC
d_call: TRBD2; clone_size: .; v_call: TRBV5-1; j_call: TRBJ2-5; cdr3_aa: CASSPLAGGSQETQYF; cdr3_nt: TGCGCCAGCAGCCCGCTAGCGGGAGGGTCCCAAGAGACCCAGTACTTC
d_call: .; clone_size: few; v_call: TRBV7-3; j_call: TRBJ2-3; cdr3_aa: CASSLTGGGDTQYF; cdr3_nt: TGTGCCAGCAGCTTAACTGGAGGCGGCGATACGCAGTATTTT
d_call: TRBD1; clone_size: .; v_call: TRBV7-2; j_call: TRBJ1-2; cdr3_aa: CASSQDRWGQGAYGYTF; cdr3_nt: TGTGCCAGCAGCCAGGACCGCTGGGGACAGGGTGCCTATGGCTACACCTTC
d_call: .; clone_size: .; v_call: TRBV7-8; j_call: TRBJ2-1; cdr3_aa: CASSFSGRTYNEQFF; cdr3_nt: TGTGCCAGCAGCTTCTCGGGTCGAACCTACAATGAGCAGTTCTTC
d_call: .; clone_size: once; v_call: TRBV19; j_call: TRBJ1-4; cdr3_aa: CASRGGEKLFF; cdr3_nt: TGTGCCAGTAGAGGGGGAGAAAAACTGTTTTTT
d_call: TRBD1; clone_size: .; v_call: TRBV27; j_call: TRBJ2-2; cdr3_aa: CASSPGDRYTGELFF; cdr3_nt: TGTGCCAGCAGTCCAGGGGACAGGTACACCGGGGAGCTGTTTTTT